The rows below give T cell receptor beta chains drawn from one sample of a study of T cell repertoires in cytomegalovirus infection. A single record per CDR3 protein comes from TCRdb applying MiXCR to the reads. This sample has approximately 730,000 distinct CDR3 sequences; 33% occur once, and the top ten carry 18%. What these receptors recognize is not known. The input for sequencing was cultured PBMCs, taken from culture after CMV antigen stimulation. These receptors were taken from a human donor in good health (CMV status not recorded). Some clones in this sample may be carry-over from other donors' samples. CDR3s include the opening cysteine and the closing phenylalanine or tryptophan. Each record gives: J gene, clone size, V gene, D gene, CDR3 protein, CDR3 DNA. The D gene is left open where the match is weak. Clone size is given for some rows only: seen once, a few or many times, or a class if the clone is expanded.

TRBJ2-2,-,TRBV12-3/TRBV12-4,-,CASSFHGGAGGELFF,TGTGCCAGCAGCTTTCACGGAGGGGCGGGCGGGGAGCTGTTTTTT
TRBJ1-1,-,TRBV10-3,-,CAISEGGDGLNTEAFF,TGTGCCATCAGTGAGGGGGGGGACGGGCTGAACACTGAAGCTTTCTTT
TRBJ2-1,-,TRBV18,TRBD2,CASSPTSDGEQFF,TGTGCCAGCTCACCAACTAGCGACGGTGAGCAGTTCTTC
TRBJ2-5,few,TRBV12-3/TRBV12-4,TRBD2,CASSSPDSGYQETQYF,TGTGCCAGCAGTTCCCCAGATAGCGGGTATCAAGAGACCCAGTACTTC
TRBJ1-4,-,TRBV27,-,CASPIQVGTATNEKLFF,TGTGCCAGCCCCATTCAAGTGGGAACGGCAACTAATGAAAAACTGTTTTTT
TRBJ1-1,few,TRBV27,-,CASRGVHTEAFF,TGTGCCAGCAGGGGGGTGCACACTGAAGCTTTCTTT
TRBJ2-5,-,TRBV7-2,-,CASSSSWVETQYF,TGTGCCAGCAGCTCAAGCTGGGTGGAGACCCAGTACTTC
TRBJ2-1,few,TRBV11-2,-,CASSLAGTGHLEQFF,TGTGCCAGCAGCTTGGCAGGGACCGGGCACCTTGAGCAGTTCTTC
TRBJ1-1,-,TRBV29-1,-,CSAAGFSLVAFF,TGCAGCGCCGCCGGTTTTTCCCTTGTGGCTTTCTTT
TRBJ2-5,-,TRBV6-1,-,CASSELSQETQYF,TGTGCCAGCAGTGAGCTGTCCCAAGAGACCCAGTACTTC
TRBJ2-7,-,TRBV7-9,-,CASSSTGRQYF,TGTGCCAGCAGCTCCACCGGGAGGCAGTACTTC
TRBJ1-1,-,TRBV20-1,-,CSARDRTVNTEAFF,TGCAGTGCTAGAGATCGCACAGTGAACACTGAAGCTTTCTTT
TRBJ2-3,-,TRBV7-9,-,CASSSLDRYTQYF,TGTGCCAGCAGCTCCCTCGACCGATATACGCAGTATTTT
TRBJ1-5,few,TRBV6-1,-,CASSYRRQGNQPQHF,TGTGCCAGCAGTTACCGTCGGCAGGGGAATCAGCCCCAGCATTTT
TRBJ1-1,-,TRBV2,-,CASNPGRNTEAFF,TGTGCCAGCAACCCAGGCCGGAACACTGAAGCTTTCTTT
TRBJ2-5,few,TRBV7-8,TRBD2,CASSLARVSGGRETQYF,TGTGCCAGCAGCTTAGCGCGGGTTAGCGGGGGCAGAGAGACCCAGTACTTC
TRBJ2-3,-,TRBV20-1,TRBD2,CSARAPREGTDTQYF,TGCAGTGCTAGAGCCCCCCGGGAGGGCACAGATACGCAGTATTTT
TRBJ1-3,once,TRBV20-1,-,CSARVGSSGNTIYF,TGCAGTGCTAGAGTGGGCAGCTCTGGAAACACCATATATTTT
TRBJ2-3,-,TRBV4-2,TRBD2,CASSQEGTSKTDTQYF,TGTGCCAGCAGCCAAGAGGGGACTAGCAAGACAGATACGCAGTATTTT
TRBJ2-5,-,TRBV2,-,CASIMGRMETQYF,TGTGCCAGCATAATGGGGCGGATGGAGACCCAGTACTTC
TRBJ2-5,-,TRBV5-1,-,CASNNPGVQETQYF,TGCGCCAGCAACAACCCCGGGGTCCAAGAGACCCAGTACTTC
TRBJ2-5,-,TRBV2,-,CASSGGGRDQETQYF,TGTGCCAGCAGCGGTGGGGGCCGAGATCAGGAGACCCAGTACTTC
TRBJ2-3,-,TRBV29-1,TRBD1,CSAPGGADTQYF,TGCAGCGCCCCAGGGGGCGCAGATACGCAGTATTTT
TRBJ2-5,few,TRBV6-1,-,CASSAGVGETQYF,TGTGCCAGCAGTGCAGGGGTGGGAGAGACCCAGTACTTC
TRBJ2-5,-,TRBV6-5,-,CASSYNSQETQYF,TGTGCCAGCAGTTACAACAGCCAAGAGACCCAGTACTTC
TRBJ2-2,-,TRBV7-6,-,CASSRRNPANTGELFF,TGTGCCAGCAGCCGCAGAAATCCCGCGAACACCGGGGAGCTGTTTTTT
TRBJ1-6,-,TRBV7-9,TRBD1,CASNGQENSPLHF,TGTGCCAGCAACGGACAGGAGAATTCACCCCTCCACTTT
TRBJ2-7,few,TRBV7-9,TRBD2,CAGSSGLAGGLSSYEQYF,TGTGCCGGTTCTTCCGGACTAGCGGGGGGATTGAGCTCCTACGAGCAGTACTTC
TRBJ2-3,-,TRBV12-3/TRBV12-4,-,CASSPTAGDTQYF,TGTGCCAGCAGTCCGACCGCAGGTGATACGCAGTATTTT
TRBJ2-7,-,TRBV11-2,TRBD2,CASSFPTRAGGAYEQYF,TGTGCCAGCAGCTTCCCAACTAGAGCGGGGGGCGCCTACGAGCAGTACTTC
TRBJ1-2,-,TRBV19,-,CASSTRRGAYGYTF,TGTGCCAGTAGTACGAGGCGGGGGGCCTATGGCTACACCTTC
TRBJ2-1,many,TRBV7-2,-,CASSLYRRGNEQFF,TGTGCCAGCAGCTTATACCGCAGGGGCAATGAGCAGTTCTTC
TRBJ2-1,few,TRBV12-3/TRBV12-4,-,CASSWLSREQFF,TGTGCCAGCAGTTGGCTCAGCCGTGAGCAGTTCTTC
TRBJ1-2,-,TRBV6-5,TRBD1,CASSNPREQGPNYGYTF,TGTGCCAGCAGTAACCCCCGGGAACAGGGGCCGAACTATGGCTACACCTTC
TRBJ2-5,many,TRBV7-2,-,CASSLAGRVVAETQYF,TGTGCCAGCAGCTTAGCGGGCAGGGTGGTTGCAGAGACCCAGTACTTC
TRBJ2-2,-,TRBV9,-,CASGTGASTGELFF,TGTGCCAGCGGGACGGGGGCGAGCACCGGGGAGCTGTTTTTT
TRBJ2-7,-,TRBV7-2,-,CASSLDGGLNLF,TGTGCCAGCAGCTTAGATGGGGGTCTCAACCTCTTC
TRBJ2-5,-,TRBV6-2/TRBV6-3,-,CASSYAGQLQETQYF,TGTGCCAGCAGTTACGCGGGACAGCTCCAAGAGACCCAGTACTTC
TRBJ1-2,-,TRBV7-2,-,CASSLGGSPYYGYTF,TGTGCCAGCAGCTTAGGGGGCAGCCCTTACTATGGCTACACCTTC
TRBJ1-1,-,TRBV7-9,-,CASSFPREQGEAFF,TGTGCCAGCAGCTTTCCCAGGGAGCAAGGTGAAGCTTTCTTT
TRBJ1-1,-,TRBV2,-,CASSEGRIEAFF,TGTGCCAGCAGTGAAGGGCGGATTGAAGCTTTCTTT
TRBJ2-2,-,TRBV25-1,-,CASSEYGRAGELFF,TGTGCCAGCAGTGAATATGGAAGGGCCGGGGAGCTGTTTTTT
TRBJ2-7,few,TRBV7-2,-,CASSFGGLSSPTEQYF,TGTGCCAGCAGCTTCGGGGGATTGAGCTCCCCTACTGAGCAGTACTTC
TRBJ2-1,-,TRBV6-2/TRBV6-3,-,CASSPRGGGSFRNEQFF,TGTGCCAGCAGCCCACGCGGGGGCGGGAGTTTCCGCAATGAGCAGTTCTTC
TRBJ1-1,-,TRBV14,-,CASSQDPGGTEAFF,TGTGCCAGCAGCCAAGATCCCGGGGGGACTGAAGCTTTCTTT
TRBJ1-3,-,TRBV20-1,TRBD1,CSALAGQPFVSNTIYF,TGCAGTGCTTTAGCGGGACAGCCGTTTGTTAGTAACACCATATATTTT
TRBJ2-5,-,TRBV20-1,-,CSASQDKQETQYF,TGCAGTGCTAGTCAGGACAAACAAGAGACCCAGTACTTC
TRBJ2-5,-,TRBV6-7,-,CASEDEGLHPKETQYF,TGTGCCAGCGAGGACGAGGGCCTTCACCCAAAAGAGACCCAGTACTTC